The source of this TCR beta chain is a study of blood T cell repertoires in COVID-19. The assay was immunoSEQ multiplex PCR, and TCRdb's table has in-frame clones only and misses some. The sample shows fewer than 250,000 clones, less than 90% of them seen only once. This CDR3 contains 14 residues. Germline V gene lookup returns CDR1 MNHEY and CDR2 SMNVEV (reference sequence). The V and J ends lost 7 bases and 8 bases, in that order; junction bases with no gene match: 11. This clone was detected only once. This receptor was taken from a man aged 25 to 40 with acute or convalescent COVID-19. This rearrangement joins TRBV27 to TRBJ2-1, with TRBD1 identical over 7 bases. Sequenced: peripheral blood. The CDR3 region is CASMDGTVVDEQFF. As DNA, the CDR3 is TGTGCCAGCATGGACGGGACAGTTGTCGATGAGCAGTTCTTC.